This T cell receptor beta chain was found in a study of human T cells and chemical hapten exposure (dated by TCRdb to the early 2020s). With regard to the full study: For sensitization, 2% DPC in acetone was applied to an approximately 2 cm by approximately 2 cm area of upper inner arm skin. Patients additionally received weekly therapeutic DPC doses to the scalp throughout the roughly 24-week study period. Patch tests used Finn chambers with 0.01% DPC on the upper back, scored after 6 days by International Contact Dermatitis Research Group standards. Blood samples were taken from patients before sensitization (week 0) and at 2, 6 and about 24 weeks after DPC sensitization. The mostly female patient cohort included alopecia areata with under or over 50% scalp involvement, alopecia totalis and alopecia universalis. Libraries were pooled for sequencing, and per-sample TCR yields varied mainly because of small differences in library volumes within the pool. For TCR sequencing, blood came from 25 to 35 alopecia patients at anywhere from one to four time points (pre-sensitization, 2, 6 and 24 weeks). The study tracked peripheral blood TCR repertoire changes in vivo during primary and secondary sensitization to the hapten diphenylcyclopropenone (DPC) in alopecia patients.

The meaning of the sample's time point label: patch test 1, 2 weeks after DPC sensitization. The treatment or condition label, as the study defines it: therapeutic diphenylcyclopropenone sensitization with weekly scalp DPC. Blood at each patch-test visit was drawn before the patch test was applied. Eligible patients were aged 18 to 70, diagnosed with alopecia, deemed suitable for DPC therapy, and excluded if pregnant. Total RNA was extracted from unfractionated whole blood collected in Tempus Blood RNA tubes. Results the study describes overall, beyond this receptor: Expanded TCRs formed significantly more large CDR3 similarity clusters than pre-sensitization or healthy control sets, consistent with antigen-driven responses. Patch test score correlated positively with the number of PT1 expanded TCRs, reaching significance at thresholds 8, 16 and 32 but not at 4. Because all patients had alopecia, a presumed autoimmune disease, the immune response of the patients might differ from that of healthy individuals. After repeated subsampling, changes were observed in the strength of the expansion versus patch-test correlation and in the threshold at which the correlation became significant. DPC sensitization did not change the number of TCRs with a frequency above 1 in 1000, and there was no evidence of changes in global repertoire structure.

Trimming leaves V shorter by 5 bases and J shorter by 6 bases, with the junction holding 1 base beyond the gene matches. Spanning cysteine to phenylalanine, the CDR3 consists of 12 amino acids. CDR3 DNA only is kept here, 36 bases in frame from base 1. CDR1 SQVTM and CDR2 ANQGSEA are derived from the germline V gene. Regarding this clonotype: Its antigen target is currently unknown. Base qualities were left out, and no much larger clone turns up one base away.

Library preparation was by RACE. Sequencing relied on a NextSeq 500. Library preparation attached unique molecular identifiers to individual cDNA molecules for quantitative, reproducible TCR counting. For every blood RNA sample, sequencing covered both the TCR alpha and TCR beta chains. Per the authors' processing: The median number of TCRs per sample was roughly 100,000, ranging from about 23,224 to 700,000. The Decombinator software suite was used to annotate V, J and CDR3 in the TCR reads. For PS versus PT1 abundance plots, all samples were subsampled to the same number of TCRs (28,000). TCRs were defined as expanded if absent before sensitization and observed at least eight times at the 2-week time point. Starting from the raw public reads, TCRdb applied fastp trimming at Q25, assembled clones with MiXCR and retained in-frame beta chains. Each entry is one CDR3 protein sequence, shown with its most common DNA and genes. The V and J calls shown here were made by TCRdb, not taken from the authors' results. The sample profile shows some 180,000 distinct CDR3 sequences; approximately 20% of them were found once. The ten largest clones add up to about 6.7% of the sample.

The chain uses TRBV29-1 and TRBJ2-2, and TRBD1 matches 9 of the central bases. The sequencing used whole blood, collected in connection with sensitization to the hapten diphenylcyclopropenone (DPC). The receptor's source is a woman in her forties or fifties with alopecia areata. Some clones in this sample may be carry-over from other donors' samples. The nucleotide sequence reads TGCAGCGTTTGGGACAGGGCCGGGGAGCTGTTTTTT. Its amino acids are CSVWDRAGELFF.